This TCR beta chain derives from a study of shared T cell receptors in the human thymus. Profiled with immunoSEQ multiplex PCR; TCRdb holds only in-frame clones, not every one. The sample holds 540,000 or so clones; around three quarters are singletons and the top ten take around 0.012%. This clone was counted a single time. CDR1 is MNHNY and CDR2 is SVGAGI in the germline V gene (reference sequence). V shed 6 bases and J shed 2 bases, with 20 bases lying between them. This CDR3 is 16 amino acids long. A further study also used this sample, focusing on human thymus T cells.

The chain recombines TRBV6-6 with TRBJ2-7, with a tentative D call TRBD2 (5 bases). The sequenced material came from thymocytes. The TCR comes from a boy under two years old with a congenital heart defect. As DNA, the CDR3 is TGTGCCAGCAGCCTGGCCGGGCTAGCCTCAACCTACGAGCAGTACTTC. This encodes CASSLAGLASTYEQYF.